This record concerns one T cell receptor beta chain sequence. The antigen is not known. The record originates from a study of beta chain features in type 1 diabetes. Germline lookup yields CDR1 LNHDA and CDR2 SQIVND (reference sequence). V was pared by 10 bases and J by 2 bases, with 15 bases between. This CDR3 contains 14 residues. The study reverse transcribed the entire isolated RNA, so it sequenced expressed TCRB transcripts. Assay: immunoSEQ multiplex PCR; the TCRdb copy retains only in-frame clones and omits some. The sample holds roughly 450,000 clones, approximately 10% seen once. Regarding the study as a whole: Patients with Type 1 diabetes showed moderately but significantly shorter TCRB CDR3s in all four CD4+ subsets.

The specimen sequenced was naive CD4+ T cells from blood. This rearrangement joins TRBV19 to TRBJ2-1; D may be TRBD1 (6 bases). The clonotype comes from a woman under 30 in good health. Written as DNA, the CDR3 is TGTGCCACCACACGACAGGCCGCCTACAATGAGCAGTTCTTC. Protein sequence: CATTRQAAYNEQFF.